The next 30 T cell receptor beta chains were all read from a single sample in a study of monozygotic twins with inflammatory bowel disease. Following a re-call of the 5' RACE reads, TCRdb has one entry per CDR3 protein and lacks DNA. In all, the sample yields roughly 200,000 distinct CDR3 sequences. Sequenced material: blood. These receptors all come from a human donor with ulcerative colitis or Crohn's disease, or a healthy co-twin of an affected twin (not recorded which).

The V call is TRBV11-2, the J call TRBJ1-2. Per the germline V gene, CDR1 is SGHAT and CDR2 is FQNNGV. The CDR3 is 14 residues long. The CDR3 loop reads CASSLGLANYGYTF.

The chain combines TRBV6-1 with TRBJ1-1; with no DNA, the TCRdb D assignment of TRBD1 cannot be verified. The CDR3 runs 14 residues. Per the germline V gene, CDR1 is MNHNS and CDR2 is SASEGT. CDR3 region: CASRPQTGGTEAFF.

The chain uses TRBV27 and TRBJ1-1; checking the TCRdb D call of TRBD1 is not possible without DNA. The CDR3 length is 12 residues. Germline lookup yields CDR1 MNHEY and CDR2 SMNVEV (reference sequence). The CDR3 protein is CATRDVYTEAFF.

This chain joins TRBV14 and TRBJ2-1; TCRdb proposes TRBD1, but this gene call is untestable without DNA. CDR1 and CDR2 (germline): SGHDN, FVKESK. There are 14 residues in the CDR3. The CDR3 reads CASSYSTGGSEQFF.

The rearrangement links TRBV28 to TRBJ1-5; TCRdb lists TRBD1, though no DNA is available to test this call. The CDR3 has 12 residues. Looked up from germline, CDR1 is MDHEN and CDR2 is SYDVKM. The CDR3 protein is CASGTGPQPQHF. The full variable domain, with the rest looked up from reference TRBV28 and TRBJ1-5, is DVKVTQSSRYLVKRTGEKVFLECVQDMDHENMFWYRQDPGLGLRLIYFSYDVKMKEKGDIPEGYSVSREKKERFSLILESASTNQTSMYLCASGTGPQPQHFGDGTRLSIL.

The CDR3 spells CSARDGNRAVTQYF. J is TRBJ2-5 and V is TRBV20-1; TCRdb proposes TRBD1, but this gene call is untestable without DNA. CDR1 is DFQATT, CDR2 SNEGSKA, per germline (reference sequence). The CDR3 extends over 14 amino acids.

The genes are TRBV20-1 and TRBJ2-2; TCRdb reports TRBD2, a call that lacks DNA to check it against. Germline values: CDR1 DFQATT, CDR2 SNEGSKA (reference sequence). The CDR3 sequence is 16 residues long. The CDR3 reads CSAWPASGGDTGELFF.

V gene TRBV5-1 combines with J gene TRBJ2-7; TCRdb reports TRBD2, a call that lacks DNA to check it against. From germline, CDR1 is SGHRS and CDR2 YFSETQ. CDR3 length: 16 residues. This CDR3 is CASSLELAGSSYEQYF.

The V call is TRBV20-1, the J call TRBJ2-2; TCRdb designates TRBD2, a call that cannot be tested without DNA. CDR3 length equals 15 residues. From germline, CDR1 is DFQATT and CDR2 SNEGSKA (reference sequence). Here the CDR3 reads CSARLASANTGELFF.

The chain links TRBV9 to TRBJ2-3; no DNA is available, so the TRBD2 call from TCRdb remains unchecked. Germline V gene lookup returns CDR1 SGDLS and CDR2 YYNGEE. This CDR3 comprises 16 residues. CDR3: CASSPGEREITDTQYF.

CDR3 in amino acids: CASRLTLADGTDTQYF. The gene calls are TRBV27 and TRBJ2-3; as DNA is missing, the TRBD2 call by TCRdb cannot be tested. The CDR3 consists of 16 residues. The V gene's germline CDR1 is MNHEY and CDR2 SMNVEV (reference sequence).

CDR3 amino acids: CSAIGLREYEQYF. This chain links TRBV20-1 with TRBJ2-7; absent DNA, TCRdb's TRBD2 call cannot be checked. CDR1 DFQATT and CDR2 SNEGSKA come from the germline V gene (reference sequence). The CDR3 loop spans 13 amino acids.

The V call is TRBV30, the J call TRBJ1-6. Germline V gives CDR1 GTSNPN, CDR2 SVGIG (reference sequence). The CDR3 is made up of 11 amino acids. This CDR3 reads CAWKAEVTLHF.

J is TRBJ2-7 and V is TRBV12-3 or TRBV12-4; TCRdb picks TRBD1, but there is no DNA to check that call. The CDR3 is 15 amino acids. The chain's CDR3 is CASSLGGSPRYEQYF.

The rearrangement joins TRBV9 to TRBJ2-2; TCRdb calls TRBD1, which cannot be checked without DNA. The CDR3 is made up of 16 amino acids. Germline V lookup: CDR1 SGDLS, CDR2 YYNGEE. The CDR3 protein is CASSPRGGGGTGELFF.

This chain connects TRBV12-3 or TRBV12-4 to TRBJ2-6; there is no DNA to check the TCRdb D call of TRBD1. The CDR3 has 16 residues. The CDR3: CASRESRGQGANVLTF.

The chain uses TRBV7-9 and TRBJ2-2. CDR1 is SEHNR, CDR2 FQNEAQ, per germline (reference sequence). The CDR3 covers 18 residues. Here the CDR3 reads CASSLPISSLKSTGELFF.

The rearrangement links TRBV6-5 to TRBJ2-1. The CDR3 totals 15 residues. Per the germline V gene, CDR1 is MNHEY and CDR2 is SVGAGI. This CDR3 is CASSYRQETYNEQFF.

CDR3: CASSLRIGYEQFF. This chain connects TRBV5-1 to TRBJ2-1. The CDR3 has 13 residues. Germline V gene data show CDR1 as SGHRS and CDR2 as YFSETQ.

CDR3 region: CASSLGWGHNNNEQFF. The chain uses TRBV5-1 and TRBJ2-1; TCRdb picks TRBD1, but there is no DNA to check that call. This CDR3 comprises 16 residues. In germline, CDR1 is SGHRS, CDR2 YFSETQ.

The J gene is TRBJ2-1, the V gene TRBV7-3; checking the TCRdb D call of TRBD2 is not possible without DNA. The CDR3 is 17 residues long. CDR1 SGHTA and CDR2 FQGTGA come from the germline V gene. The CDR3 reads CASSLTAGLPPGNEQFF.

V usage is TRBV3-1 and J usage is TRBJ2-2; there is no DNA to check the TCRdb D call of TRBD2. The CDR3 is made up of 18 amino acids. Germline V gene data show CDR1 as LGHDT and CDR2 as YNNKEL (reference sequence). CDR3 in amino acids: CASSRLAGGNGNTGELFF.

J is TRBJ2-1 and V is TRBV28; lacking DNA, the TRBD2 call made by TCRdb goes unchecked. The germline CDR1 and CDR2 sequences are MDHEN and SYDVKM. The CDR3 consists of 15 residues. CDR3 amino acids: CASSASLAGYNEQFF.

The chain uses TRBV20-1 and TRBJ2-3. CDR1 is DFQATT, CDR2 SNEGSKA, per germline (reference sequence). This CDR3 is built from 14 residues. CDR3 residues: CSASTPARTDTQYF.

The chain employs TRBV3-1 and TRBJ2-5; TCRdb outputs TRBD1, but without DNA this stays unchecked. Germline V gene lookup returns CDR1 LGHDT and CDR2 YNNKEL (reference sequence). The CDR3 has 14 amino acids. The CDR3 reads CASSQQGAQETQYF.

The genes are TRBV6-1 and TRBJ1-1; TCRdb outputs TRBD1, but without DNA this stays unchecked. This CDR3 has 15 amino acids. Germline V lookup: CDR1 MNHNS, CDR2 SASEGT. The CDR3 loop is CASSPHKDLNTEAFF.

This chain uses TRBV20-1 with TRBJ1-1; the D gene TCRdb calls, TRBD1, cannot be checked with no DNA. Germline loops: CDR1 DFQATT, CDR2 SNEGSKA (reference sequence). The CDR3 is made up of 13 amino acids. The CDR3 reads CRPEDGTGTEAFF.

The CDR3 sequence is CSAPEHQNTEAFF. V and J are TRBV20-1 and TRBJ1-1. CDR1 is DFQATT, CDR2 SNEGSKA, per germline (reference sequence). CDR3 length equals 13 residues.

The chain has TRBV5-1 and TRBJ1-1; TCRdb outputs TRBD1, but without DNA this stays unchecked. There are 15 residues in the CDR3. Germline V lookup: CDR1 SGHRS, CDR2 YFSETQ. The CDR3 reads CASSLEDGGNTEAFF.

V gene TRBV29-1 combines with J gene TRBJ1-1; no DNA is available, so the TRBD1 call from TCRdb remains unchecked. Germline lookup yields CDR1 SQVTM and CDR2 ANQGSEA. The CDR3 covers 13 residues. CDR3 amino acids: CSVDARGGTEAFF. Complete variable domain (other parts from reference TRBV29-1 and TRBJ1-1): SAVISQKPSRDICQRGTSLTIQCQVDSQVTMMFWYRQQPGQSLTLIATANQGSEATYESGFVIDKFPISRPNLTFSTLTVSNMSPEDSSIYLCSVDARGGTEAFFGQGTRLTVV.